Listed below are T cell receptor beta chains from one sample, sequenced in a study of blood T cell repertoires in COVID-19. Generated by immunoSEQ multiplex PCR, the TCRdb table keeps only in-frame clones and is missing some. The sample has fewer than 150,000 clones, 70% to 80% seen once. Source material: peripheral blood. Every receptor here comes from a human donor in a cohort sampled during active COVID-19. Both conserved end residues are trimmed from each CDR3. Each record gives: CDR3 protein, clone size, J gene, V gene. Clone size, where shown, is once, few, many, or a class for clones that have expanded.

ASSTPRTLYEQY NA TRBJ2-7 TRBV11-2
ASSDHRDTHNEQF NA TRBJ2-1 TRBV6-1
ASSPPFRDRRTDTQY NA TRBJ2-3 TRBV7-9
ASSPSGDTQY NA TRBJ2-3 TRBV3-1/TRBV3-2
ITGVPARPQH NA TRBJ1-5 TRBV28
ASSVAGLENGELF once TRBJ2-2 TRBV9
SASLAGGPGDTQY NA TRBJ2-3 TRBV20-1
ASLGGVGGYTGELF NA TRBJ2-2 TRBV25-1
ASSPRTGRFEQY NA TRBJ2-7 TRBV11-2
ASSPDRTNTEAF NA TRBJ1-1 TRBV6-5
ASSQDRAGGYYEQY NA TRBJ2-7 TRBV4-2